The sequence of this T cell receptor (beta chain) was determined in a study of CDR3 diversity in severe acne. A few counts support this clonotype. Looked up from germline, CDR1 is SQVTM and CDR2 is ANQGSEA. The CDR3 has 11 amino acids. Trimming removed 6 bases from V and 7 bases from J, with 12 bases in between. TCRdb recomputed calls from the PCR reads with MiXCR, one row per CDR3 protein. The repertoire holds about 84,000 distinct CDR3 sequences, with around 53% as singletons. V gene TRBV29-1 combines with J gene TRBJ1-2; D is perhaps TRBD1 (5 bases). The sequenced sample consisted of blood. This TCR derives from a male donor in good health, without acne. Here the CDR3 reads CSVSGAAGYTF. The CDR3 bases are TGCAGCGTATCCGGGGCGGCTGGCTACACCTTC. Filled out from reference TRBV29-1 and TRBJ1-2, the complete variable domain reads SAVISQKPSRDICQRGTSLTIQCQVDSQVTMMFWYRQQPGQSLTLIATANQGSEATYESGFVIDKFPISRPNLTFSTLTVSNMSPEDSSIYLCSVSGAAGYTFGSGTRLTVV.